This T cell receptor beta chain was profiled in a study of cytomegalovirus exposure and HLA in healthy donors. Across the study: Prior work identified more than 90 million unique TCR beta sequences in roughly 190 million T cells. Findings of the study overall: In an earlier analysis, in some 500 donors, most V segments appeared productive either ~87% or ~30% of the time. Sequencing likely generated an artifact that appeared as a cluster of highly shared sequence variants. Associated with cytomegalovirus, according to the listing, were about 160 TCR beta chains.

Trimming shortened V by 4 bases and J by 0 bases, and 15 bases separated the two germline ends. Germline V gene data show CDR1 as ENHRY and CDR2 as SYGVKD. The CDR3 consists of 16 residues. A few counts support this clone. Its antigen is undetermined. PCR amplification relied on 60 Vbeta primers (plus 13 Jbeta primers). Sequencing used immunoSEQ multiplex PCR; TCRdb keeps in-frame clones, though not all of them. This sample yields 200,000 to 300,000 clones, of which over 75% are seen a single time; less than 0.6% belongs to the top ten. Sequenced input: PBMCs. The receptor's source is a boy aged 5-17 years in good health and CMV-seronegative. J is TRBJ1-1 and V is TRBV10-3, with D uncertain. CDR3 protein: CAISGNGAFLNTEAFF. The CDR3 DNA follows: TGTGCCATCAGTGGAAACGGAGCATTTTTGAACACTGAAGCTTTCTTT.